This entry lists 32 T cell receptor beta chains sequenced from one sample in a study of cytomegalovirus exposure and HLA in healthy donors. This PCR relied on a set of 60 Vbeta primers and 13 Jbeta primers. TCRdb keeps only in-frame clones here, not all; method: immunoSEQ multiplex PCR. The table includes roughly 130,000 clones, around three quarters detected once. Sequencing used PBMCs. The receptors come from a middle-aged man in good health and CMV-seronegative.

The chain combines TRBV6-1 with TRBJ1-2, with 9 bases fitting TRBD1. The CDR3 is made up of 16 amino acids. The V gene end was trimmed by 3 bases and the J gene end by 1 base; junction bases not matched to a gene: 6. Looked up from germline, CDR1 is MNHNS and CDR2 is SASEGT. CDR3 nucleotides: TGTGCCAGCAGTGAGGGGACAGGGATGTATAACTATGGCTACACCTTC. Amino acid sequence: CASSEGTGMYNYGYTF.

The chain links TRBV6-6 to TRBJ2-7; D gene uncertain. The CDR3 length is 14 residues. Germline V gives CDR1 MNHNY, CDR2 SVGAGI (reference sequence). V was pared by 0 bases and J by 7 bases, with 13 bases between. The CDR3 bases are TGTGCCAGCAGTTACTCCCTACCACCGGGTGAGCAGTACTTC. It codes for CASSYSLPPGEQYF.

V usage is TRBV14 and J usage is TRBJ2-7; possible D gene TRBD1, 6 bases. V was trimmed by 2 bases and J by 12 bases, leaving 11 bases between them. Germline CDR1 and CDR2: SGHDN and FVKESK. The CDR3 is 11 amino acids. The CDR3: CASSQRDTLYF. The CDR3 DNA sequence: TGTGCCAGCAGCCAACGGGACACCTTGTACTTC. The full variable domain, completed using reference TRBV14 and TRBJ2-7, is EAGVTQFPSHSVIEKGQTVTLRCDPISGHDNLYWYRRVMGKEIKFLLHFVKESKQDESGMPNNRFLAERTGGTYSTLKVQPAELEDSGVYFCASSQRDTLYFGPGTRLTVT.

The J gene is TRBJ2-7, the V gene TRBV7-8; 9 nucleotides line up with TRBD2. Per germline, CDR1 SGHVS and CDR2 FQNEAQ. The CDR3 consists of 15 residues. The V segment lost 1 base and the J segment 4 bases; nucleotides outside the gene matches: 5. CDR3 DNA: TGTGCCAGCAGCTTAGGAGCGGGAGGCTTATACGAGCAGTACTTC. Its protein product is CASSLGAGGLYEQYF. The full variable domain, with the rest looked up from reference TRBV7-8 and TRBJ2-7, is GAGVSQSPRYKVAKRGQDVALRCDPISGHVSLFWYQQALGQGPEFLTYFQNEAQLDKSGLPSDRFFAERPEGSVSTLKIQRTQQEDSAVYLCASSLGAGGLYEQYFGPGTRLTVT.

V usage is TRBV5-1 and J usage is TRBJ1-1; D unresolved. V was trimmed by 2 bases and J by 0 bases, leaving 5 bases between them. CDR3 length equals 13 residues. Looked up from germline, CDR1 is SGHRS and CDR2 is YFSETQ. In DNA, the CDR3 is TGCGCCAGCAGCTTACAGCTGAACACTGAAGCTTTCTTT. Translated: CASSLQLNTEAFF. The whole variable domain, filled in from reference TRBV5-1 and TRBJ1-1, reads KAGVTQTPRYLIKTRGQQVTLSCSPISGHRSVSWYQQTPGQGLQFLFEYFSETQRNKGNFPGRFSGRQFSNSRSEMNVSTLELGDSALYLCASSLQLNTEAFFGQGTRLTVV.

As regards this clone: Other DNA variants within this sample encode the same CDR3. The chain carries TRBV30 and TRBJ1-1, with 10 nucleotides matching TRBD1. Germline CDR1 is GTSNPN and CDR2 is SVGIG (reference sequence). V shed 5 bases, J shed 5 bases, and the junction held 5 bases outside the gene matches. CDR3 length: 13 residues. For the CDR3, the DNA is TGTGCCTGGCTGGGACAGGGGAGGACTGAAGCTTTCTTT. This codes for CAWLGQGRTEAFF. The complete variable domain, with remaining parts taken from reference TRBV30 and TRBJ1-1, reads SQTIHQWPATLVQPVGSPLSLECTVEGTSNPNLYWYRQAAGRGLQLLFYSVGIGQISSEVPQNLSASRPQDRQFILSSKKLLLSDSGFYLCAWLGQGRTEAFFGQGTRLTVV.

The V and J genes are TRBV5-1 and TRBJ2-7; 10 bases are shared with TRBD2. Unmatched junction bases numbered 4, after V lost 4 bases and J lost 3 bases. The CDR3 runs to 14 residues. Germline V gene sequence: CDR1 SGHRS, CDR2 YFSETQ. The CDR3 loop reads CASSHTSGVYEQYF. The CDR3 coding sequence is TGCGCCAGCAGCCACACTAGCGGGGTCTACGAGCAGTACTTC.

V usage is TRBV28 and J usage is TRBJ2-2; 10 bases are a match to TRBD2. The CDR3 has 14 residues. With V trimmed by 3 bases and J by 7 bases, 2 bases remained unmatched. The germline CDR1 and CDR2 sequences are MDHEN and SYDVKM. CDR3 bases: TGTGCCAGCAGTTTCGAGCGGGAGGGCGGGGAGCTGTTTTTT. It specifies CASSFEREGGELFF. Supplemented by reference TRBV28 and TRBJ2-2, the full variable domain reads DVKVTQSSRYLVKRTGEKVFLECVQDMDHENMFWYRQDPGLGLRLIYFSYDVKMKEKGDIPEGYSVSREKKERFSLILESASTNQTSMYLCASSFEREGGELFFGEGSRLTVL.

The V and J genes are TRBV2 and TRBJ1-5; 8 nucleotides agree with TRBD1. V lost 5 bases to trimming and J lost 15 bases; unmatched junction nucleotides: 6. CDR1 is SNHLY and CDR2 is FYNNEI in the germline V gene. The CDR3 loop spans 11 amino acids. CDR3 sequence reads: CASSTGGVRHF. The DNA for the CDR3 is TGTGCCAGCAGTACAGGGGGAGTCCGGCATTTT.

This chain connects TRBV19 to TRBJ2-2; TRBD1 is a possible D gene (5 bases). The CDR3 is made up of 14 amino acids. V gave up 1 base and J gave up 4 bases, with 7 bases separating them. Germline V lookup: CDR1 LNHDA, CDR2 SQIVND (reference sequence). The CDR3 nucleotides read TGTGCCAGTAGTATAGTAGGGGCCACCGGGGAGCTGTTTTTT. As protein: CASSIVGATGELFF.

This clone occurred a few times. This chain links TRBV7-8 with TRBJ2-4; maybe TRBD2 (5 bases). Germline CDR1 is SGHVS and CDR2 is FQNEAQ. Trimming pared 6 bases from V and 0 bases from J, leaving 21 bases between. The CDR3 consists of 18 residues. As DNA, the CDR3 is TGTGCCAGCAGGTCGACGGAGTCCGTAGGACTAGCCAAAAACATTCAGTACTTC. Residues: CASRSTESVGLAKNIQYF. Full variable domain (outside the CDR3, taken from reference TRBV7-8 and TRBJ2-4): GAGVSQSPRYKVAKRGQDVALRCDPISGHVSLFWYQQALGQGPEFLTYFQNEAQLDKSGLPSDRFFAERPEGSVSTLKIQRTQQEDSAVYLCASRSTESVGLAKNIQYFGAGTRLSVL.

This rearrangement joins TRBV10-2 to TRBJ2-3, with a tentative D call TRBD2 (7 bases). From germline, CDR1 is WSHSY and CDR2 SAAADI. The CDR3 length is 16 residues. V was pared by 6 bases and J by 5 bases, with 21 bases between. CDR3 nucleotide sequence: TGCGCCAGCAGAGAACGGGGGCGGGAGTTGGGAGATACGCAGTATTTT. It yields the protein CASRERGRELGDTQYF.

The count of this clone is one. The genes are TRBV5-1 and TRBJ1-4; D gene unclear. CDR3 size: 15 residues. Germline CDR1 and CDR2: SGHRS and YFSETQ. The V end lost 0 bases, the J end lost 2 bases, and 8 bases lay between the germline ends. As DNA, the CDR3 is TGCGCCAGCAGCTTGGTATTTCAGACTAATGAAAAACTGTTTTTT. It translates to CASSLVFQTNEKLFF.

This chain links TRBV7-6 with TRBJ2-5, with D possibly TRBD1 on 6 matching bases. Germline values: CDR1 SGHVS, CDR2 FNYEAQ. The CDR3 runs to 16 residues. V was shortened by 5 bases and J by 1 base, with 17 bases between the two germline ends. The CDR3 spells CASSPSHLGAQETQYF. The CDR3 coding sequence is TGTGCCAGCAGCCCATCTCACCTGGGGGCCCAAGAGACCCAGTACTTC.

This rearrangement joins TRBV2 to TRBJ2-1, with TRBD1 identical over 10 bases. V lost 7 bases, J lost 3 bases, and 6 bases stayed unmatched. CDR1 and CDR2 from the germline V gene are SNHLY and FYNNEI. This CDR3 has 15 residues. CDR3 residues: CASIPRTGGYNEQFF. CDR3 in DNA: TGTGCCAGCATTCCCCGGACAGGGGGCTACAATGAGCAGTTCTTC.

This clone was observed a single time. The chain employs TRBV7-7 and TRBJ2-5; 8 bases map to TRBD2. V lost 1 base to trimming and J lost 4 bases; unmatched junction nucleotides: 11. The CDR3 has 17 amino acids. Germline V gene lookup returns CDR1 SSHAT and CDR2 FNYEAQ (reference sequence). CDR3 in DNA: TGTGCCAGCAGCTTAGGGACCCCCGGGGGGGTAGGAGAGACCCAGTACTTC. Protein product: CASSLGTPGGVGETQYF.

This clone was seen just once. This chain links TRBV7-9 with TRBJ2-3; unclear D gene. Germline lookup yields CDR1 SEHNR and CDR2 FQNEAQ (reference sequence). Trimming cost V 1 base and J 2 bases, with 7 bases left between them. CDR3 length equals 14 residues. The CDR3 DNA is TGTGCCAGCAGCTTAGGTGGGCTCACAGATACGCAGTATTTT. It translates to CASSLGGLTDTQYF.

This clone was seen only once. The gene calls are TRBV19 and TRBJ1-2; tentatively, D is TRBD1 (6 bases). With 6 bases removed from V and 8 bases from J, the gap between germline ends came to 13 bases. The CDR3 length is 12 residues. The germline V gene encodes CDR1 LNHDA and CDR2 SQIVND (reference sequence). CDR3 region: CASRRQERGYTF. CDR3 sequence (DNA): TGTGCCAGTAGGAGACAGGAACGGGGCTACACCTTC.

V gene TRBV2 combines with J gene TRBJ2-1; 9 nucleotides match TRBD2. CDR1 and CDR2 from the germline V gene are SNHLY and FYNNEI. CDR3 size: 15 residues. J lost 8 bases, V lost 5 bases, and 10 bases had no gene match. The CDR3 nucleotides are TGTGCCAGCAGTACCCTAGCGGGAATGGTCCATGAGCAGTTCTTC. It yields the protein CASSTLAGMVHEQFF.

The rearrangement uses TRBV5-5 and TRBJ1-1; 9 bases are a match to TRBD1. After removal of 2 bases from V and 4 bases from J, the junction contained 6 bases not matched to a gene. The CDR3 is made up of 15 amino acids. Germline CDR1 is SGHKS and CDR2 is YYEKEE (reference sequence). CDR3 protein: CASSFLTGGITEAFF. DNA for the CDR3: TGTGCCAGCAGCTTCTTGACAGGGGGGATCACTGAAGCTTTCTTT. The variable domain in full, with the rest retrieved from reference TRBV5-5 and TRBJ1-1, is DAGVTQSPTHLIKTRGQQVTLRCSPISGHKSVSWYQQVLGQGPQFIFQYYEKEERGRGNFPDRFSARQFPNYSSELNVNALLLGDSALYLCASSFLTGGITEAFFGQGTRLTVV.

This clone was seen only a few times. This chain connects TRBV25-1 to TRBJ2-7; 8 nucleotides align to TRBD2. The CDR3 contains 15 residues. Per germline, CDR1 MGHDK and CDR2 SYGVNS. V shed 8 bases and J 7 bases; nucleotides not matched to a gene: 16. CDR3 region: CASSPHGGAGGEQYF. DNA for the CDR3: TGTGCCAGCTCCCCCCACGGGGGGGCGGGTGGGGAGCAGTACTTC.

This chain uses TRBV28 with TRBJ2-5, with TRBD1 identical over 8 bases. V lost 6 bases and J lost 4; bases outside the gene matches: 4. CDR1 and CDR2 from the germline V gene are MDHEN and SYDVKM. The CDR3 covers 13 residues. The CDR3 spells CASSGQGRETQYF. DNA of the CDR3: TGTGCCAGCAGCGGACAGGGCCGAGAGACCCAGTACTTC.

CDR3 bases: TGTGCCAGCAGCTTCCCCGGGGGTCCTGATGAAAAACTGTTTTTT. The encoded protein is CASSFPGGPDEKLFF. V is TRBV7-9 and J is TRBJ1-4; possibly TRBD1 for D (5 bases). The CDR3 is 15 residues long. V was clipped by 3 bases and J by 6 bases, with 14 bases between them. Germline lookup yields CDR1 SEHNR and CDR2 FQNEAQ (reference sequence).

The chain carries TRBV18 and TRBJ2-4; 9 bases align to TRBD1. This CDR3 comprises 12 residues. CDR1 is KGHSH and CDR2 is LQKENI in the germline V gene. Losses at the gene ends were 3 bases for V and 9 bases for J; bases not matched to a gene: 0. The CDR3 region is CASSPTGGIQYF. The CDR3 DNA is TGTGCCAGCTCACCGACAGGGGGCATTCAGTACTTC.

The rearrangement joins TRBV6-1 to TRBJ2-7, with D hard to call. The V gene's germline CDR1 is MNHNS and CDR2 SASEGT. Trimming took 5 bases from V and 4 from J, leaving 15 bases between them. CDR3 size: 14 residues. The CDR3 protein is CASSLHWARYEQYF. For the CDR3, the DNA is TGTGCCAGCAGTCTCCACTGGGCTCGGTACGAGCAGTACTTC.

The V and J genes are TRBV7-9 and TRBJ2-7, with 7 bases that match TRBD2. Trimming at V came to 4 bases and at J to 1 base, leaving 1 base not matched to a gene. From germline, CDR1 is SEHNR and CDR2 FQNEAQ (reference sequence). The CDR3 sequence is 13 residues long. The CDR3 DNA reads TGTGCCAGCAGCTCCGGGGGGTCCTACGAGCAGTACTTC. Translation: CASSSGGSYEQYF.

In nucleotides, the CDR3 is TGTGCCAGCAGTCGAGACGGACAGGGATATCAGCCCCAGCATTTT. Translation gives CASSRDGQGYQPQHF. This rearrangement joins TRBV28 to TRBJ1-5; TRBD1 agrees at 8 bases. The ends lost 5 bases at V and 5 bases at J; junction bases unmatched: 8. In germline, CDR1 is MDHEN, CDR2 SYDVKM. The length of the CDR3 is 15 residues.

The rearrangement joins TRBV27 to TRBJ1-6; a weak D match, TRBD1 (6 bases). This CDR3 is 19 amino acids long. Trimming took 0 bases from V and 3 from J, leaving 18 bases between them. In germline, CDR1 is MNHEY, CDR2 SMNVEV (reference sequence). The CDR3 reads CASSLSFLGAGIYNSPLHF. The CDR3, as DNA: TGTGCCAGCAGTTTATCTTTTTTGGGGGCAGGGATCTATAATTCACCCCTCCACTTT.

V is TRBV30 and J is TRBJ1-6; D gene ambiguous. Germline CDR1 and CDR2: GTSNPN and SVGIG (reference sequence). The CDR3 sequence is 12 residues long. The V gene lost 0 bases and the J gene lost 9 bases, with 6 bases spanning the gap. CDR3 region: CAWSVRGSPLHF. The CDR3 DNA sequence: TGTGCCTGGAGTGTTCGAGGTTCACCCCTCCACTTT.

The genes are TRBV5-1 and TRBJ2-1, with D possibly TRBD1 on 5 matching bases. Germline V lookup: CDR1 SGHRS, CDR2 YFSETQ. The V and J ends lost 0 bases and 5 bases respectively, with 15 bases between them. CDR3 length equals 16 residues. CDR3 nucleotides: TGCGCCAGCAGCTTGGCCAGAGGTCGACAGAACAATGAGCAGTTCTTC. This encodes CASSLARGRQNNEQFF.

V is TRBV9 and J is TRBJ1-5; tentatively, D is TRBD1 (6 bases). Trimming removed 4 bases at V and 4 bases at J, with 15 bases between. The CDR3 extends over 15 amino acids. The germline V gene encodes CDR1 SGDLS and CDR2 YYNGEE. The CDR3 here is CASSPGQSRNQPQHF. DNA of the CDR3: TGTGCCAGCAGCCCCGGACAGAGCAGAAATCAGCCCCAGCATTTT.

The CDR3 protein is CASSLDRAGNTIYF. For the CDR3, the DNA is TGTGCCAGCAGTCTGGACAGAGCTGGAAACACCATATATTTT. The V call is TRBV28, the J call TRBJ1-3, with D perhaps TRBD1 (6 bases). Germline CDR1 is MDHEN and CDR2 is SYDVKM. V was trimmed by 5 bases and J by 2 bases, leaving 10 bases between them. This CDR3 region has 14 residues.